The TCR beta chain described here comes from a study of shared clonotypes between healthy human individuals. Study overall: For every donor, three CD4 naive, three CD4 memory, two CD8 naive and one CD8 memory plates were used. Study-level points and caveats: Generation probabilities were higher for clonotypes shared across all four sorted-subset donors than for unshared ones.

The CDR3 runs to 15 residues. The germline V and J ends were trimmed by 3 bases and 7 bases, with 16 bases remaining between them. CDR1 is MGHRA and CDR2 is YSYEKL in the germline V gene. At a deep level, the assay was run. Each replicate PCR on the sorted subsets used approximately 180 ng DNA (around 31,000 T cell genomes). Assay used: immunoSEQ multiplex PCR; TCRdb lists only in-frame clones, some missing. The sample holds roughly 1 million clones, around 74% seen once. In regard to this clone: Its antigen is not identified.

The sequencing input was memory CD4+ T cells sorted from blood. Sample subset: CD45RA-negative fraction. V and J are TRBV4-1 and TRBJ2-1; D perhaps matches TRBD2 (6 bases). The receptor comes from a man between 18 and 35 years old in good health. The DNA for the CDR3 is TGCGCCAGCAGCCAGCCGGGACTGTCTACGAATGAGCAGTTCTTC. As protein: CASSQPGLSTNEQFF.